These T cell receptor beta chains were read from a single sample in a study of PD-1 blockade in classical Hodgkin lymphoma. The data were produced by immunoSEQ multiplex PCR, yet TCRdb's version contains in-frame clones alone and is incomplete. The sample shows roughly 21,000 clones, more than 80% of them seen only once. Sample: peripheral blood mononuclear cells (PBMCs), taken before the fourth cycle of nivolumab. The receptors come from a human donor with classical Hodgkin lymphoma. Each CDR3 is given without its conserved first and last residue. Fields, in order: CDR3 length, J gene, V gene, CDR3 protein.

length: 12
J: TRBJ1-1
V: TRBV28
CDR3: ASSLFGWYTEAF

length: 13
J: TRBJ2-5
V: TRBV10-3
CDR3: AISSGTSASETQY

length: 11
J: TRBJ1-4
V: TRBV25-1
CDR3: ASSEGQKGKLF

length: 10
J: TRBJ2-4
V: TRBV5-6
CDR3: ASSLIASIQY

length: 13
J: TRBJ1-1
V: TRBV7-3
CDR3: ASSLNAPPNTEAF

length: 13
J: TRBJ2-5
V: TRBV4-3
CDR3: ASSQEYRARETQY

length: 13
J: TRBJ1-1
V: TRBV2
CDR3: ASRALEGGNTEAF

length: 13
J: TRBJ1-3
V: TRBV4-3
CDR3: ASSQEGGSGNTIY

length: 13
J: TRBJ1-3
V: TRBV6-6
CDR3: ASSNLGQGGNTIY

length: 13
J: TRBJ2-5
V: TRBV7-3
CDR3: ASSSQVGGQETQY

length: 16
J: TRBJ1-6
V: TRBV30
CDR3: AWSSTHSGSSYNSPLH

length: 14
J: TRBJ2-2
V: TRBV7-3
CDR3: ASSLSREPYTGELF

length: 12
J: TRBJ1-6
V: TRBV10-3
CDR3: AISESSYDSPLH

length: 13
J: TRBJ2-7
V: TRBV28
CDR3: ASRPRLANTYEQY

length: 15
J: TRBJ2-1
V: TRBV18
CDR3: ASSPPGTVRRGNEQF

length: 14
J: TRBJ2-7
V: TRBV7-2
CDR3: ASSIRRLTSRNEQY

length: 13
J: TRBJ2-5
V: TRBV4-1
CDR3: ASSQDPPGMETQY

length: 11
J: TRBJ1-5
V: TRBV19
CDR3: ASRGTGNQPQH

length: 10
J: TRBJ1-1
V: TRBV7-9
CDR3: ASTNLGTEAF

length: 13
J: TRBJ2-7
V: TRBV19
CDR3: ASSIGPSGSYEQY

length: 13
J: TRBJ2-1
V: TRBV2
CDR3: ASRSGRGPYNEQF

length: 14
J: TRBJ2-3
V: TRBV7-3
CDR3: ASSLMGYQATDTQY

length: 13
J: TRBJ2-1
V: TRBV15
CDR3: ATSGPGLADNEQF

length: 11
J: TRBJ1-4
V: TRBV18
CDR3: ASSPGVGEKLF

length: 11
J: TRBJ2-3
V: TRBV5-1
CDR3: ASSPTGEDTQY

length: 14
J: TRBJ1-4
V: TRBV6-6
CDR3: ASSVGQGQTNEKLF

length: 16
J: TRBJ2-5
V: TRBV4-1
CDR3: ASSQDLDLAGVRETQY

length: 13
J: TRBJ1-4
V: TRBV19
CDR3: ASSVPGQGREKLF

length: 12
J: TRBJ1-1
V: TRBV2
CDR3: ASSEPGVETEAF

length: 11
J: TRBJ2-2
V: TRBV29-1
CDR3: SVRTGNTGELF

length: 11
J: TRBJ1-1
V: TRBV7-9
CDR3: ASRLIDSTEAF

length: 13
J: TRBJ2-2
V: TRBV9
CDR3: ASSPRTGGTGELF

length: 12
J: TRBJ1-5
V: TRBV9
CDR3: ASSTLDSNQPQH

length: 14
J: TRBJ1-1
V: TRBV28
CDR3: ASSRGTVMPNTEAF

length: 12
J: TRBJ1-2
V: TRBV7-9
CDR3: ASSTGQFIDGYT

length: 13
J: TRBJ1-5
V: TRBV5-8
CDR3: ASSLAGGEHQPQH

length: 12
J: TRBJ1-1
V: TRBV5-1
CDR3: ASSHGTENTEAF

length: 11
J: TRBJ2-7
V: TRBV30
CDR3: AWSVDSYSEQY

length: 12
J: TRBJ2-7
V: TRBV18
CDR3: ASSLSSGRYEQY

length: 9
J: TRBJ2-3
V: TRBV6-6
CDR3: ASSSADTQY

length: 11
J: TRBJ1-5
V: TRBV18
CDR3: ASSPLEGQPQH

length: 13
J: TRBJ2-7
V: TRBV7-3
CDR3: ASSLTGQPNYEQY

length: 12
J: TRBJ1-2
V: TRBV6-5
CDR3: ASSYPVGSYGYT

length: 11
J: TRBJ1-1
V: TRBV6-5
CDR3: ASSPNAGTEAF

length: 11
J: TRBJ1-1
V: TRBV29-1
CDR3: SATLLGNTEAF

length: 13
J: TRBJ1-2
V: TRBV11-1
CDR3: ASSLRGQGAYGYT

length: 13
J: TRBJ2-2
V: TRBV6-5
CDR3: ASSYFGQGAGELF

length: 12
J: TRBJ2-7
V: TRBV7-9
CDR3: ASSYRDGSYEQY

length: 10
J: TRBJ2-1
V: TRBV29-1
CDR3: SVDRDRDEQF

length: 9
J: TRBJ2-7
V: TRBV7-8
CDR3: ASRQGYEQY

length: 11
J: TRBJ1-1
V: TRBV9
CDR3: ASSVGGPTEAF

length: 12
J: TRBJ1-2
V: TRBV19
CDR3: ASRMTVSNYGYT

length: 11
J: TRBJ1-1
V: TRBV29-1
CDR3: SVVGLENTEAF

length: 13
J: TRBJ2-7
V: TRBV9
CDR3: ASSVETAHAYEQY

length: 12
J: TRBJ1-5
V: TRBV10-3
CDR3: AIGTGDSNQPQH

length: 10
J: TRBJ2-7
V: TRBV29-1
CDR3: SVAAGDYEQY

length: 13
J: TRBJ2-5
V: TRBV19
CDR3: ASSSGTSRMETQY

length: 16
J: TRBJ2-1
V: TRBV21-1
CDR3: ASSKLKISGRTYNEQF

length: 14
J: TRBJ2-1
V: TRBV7-8
CDR3: ASSLETYRSYNEQF